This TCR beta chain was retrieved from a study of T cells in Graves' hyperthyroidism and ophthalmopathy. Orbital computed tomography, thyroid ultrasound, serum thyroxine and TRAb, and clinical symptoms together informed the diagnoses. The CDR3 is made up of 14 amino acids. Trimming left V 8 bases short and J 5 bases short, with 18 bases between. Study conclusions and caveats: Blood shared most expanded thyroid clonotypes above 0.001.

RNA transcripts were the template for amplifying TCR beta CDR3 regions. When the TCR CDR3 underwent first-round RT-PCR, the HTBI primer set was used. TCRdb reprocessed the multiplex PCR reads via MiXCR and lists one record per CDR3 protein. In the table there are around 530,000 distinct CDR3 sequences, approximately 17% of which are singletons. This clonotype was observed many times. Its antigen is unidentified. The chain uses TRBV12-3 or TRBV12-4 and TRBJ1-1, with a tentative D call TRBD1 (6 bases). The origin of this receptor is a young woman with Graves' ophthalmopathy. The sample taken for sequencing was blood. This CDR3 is CASRRGGTGTEAFF. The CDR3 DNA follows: TGTGCCAGCCGCAGGGGTGGCACTGGTACTGAAGCTTTCTTT.